The 9 T cell receptor beta chains in this list originate from one sample, sequenced in a study of T cells in Graves' hyperthyroidism and ophthalmopathy. Researchers took RNA transcripts and amplified the TCR beta CDR3 regions from them. The primer set for the first-round RT-PCR of the TCR CDR3 was HTBI. TCRdb reanalysed the multiplex PCR reads using MiXCR and keeps one entry per CDR3 protein. Here the sample spans 600,000 to 650,000 distinct CDR3 sequences, roughly 17% being singletons. The source material was blood. The receptors originated from a woman in her thirties with Graves' hyperthyroidism.

This chain connects TRBV30 to TRBJ1-5, with 10 positions matching TRBD1. Trimming removed 3 bases from V and 4 bases from J; junction bases left unmatched: 9. This CDR3 region has 16 residues. Germline-derived CDR1 and CDR2 are GTSNPN and SVGIG (reference sequence). The CDR3 DNA reads as TGTGCCTGGAGCCCCCAGTGGACAGGGGGGAATCAGCCCCAGCATTTT. It yields the protein CAWSPQWTGGNQPQHF.

At least ten counts were recorded for this clonotype. This chain joins TRBV6-1 and TRBJ2-6; tentatively, D is TRBD1 (5 bases). Germline lookup yields CDR1 MNHNS and CDR2 SASEGT. The CDR3 contains 16 residues. Trimming left V 6 bases short and J 0 bases short, with 12 bases between. CDR3 sequence: CASRRQGGSGANVLTF. DNA for the CDR3: TGTGCCAGCAGGAGGCAGGGCGGCTCTGGGGCCAACGTCCTGACTTTC.

The chain employs TRBV29-1 and TRBJ2-7, with D maybe TRBD1 (6 bases). There are 13 residues in the CDR3. Trimming shortened V by 4 bases and J by 0 bases, and 10 bases separated the two germline ends. Germline V gene lookup returns CDR1 SQVTM and CDR2 ANQGSEA. CDR3 bases: TGCAGCGTTGTGGCAGGGGTCTCCTACGAGCAGTACTTC. Translating it yields CSVVAGVSYEQYF.

The gene calls are TRBV19 and TRBJ2-1; 16 bases match TRBD2. Looked up from germline, CDR1 is LNHDA and CDR2 is SQIVND (reference sequence). V shed 5 bases and J 4 bases; nucleotides not matched to a gene: 8. The CDR3 contains 18 residues. The chain's CDR3 is CASSPVGLAGGEYNEQFF. The CDR3, as DNA: TGTGCCAGTAGTCCCGTGGGACTAGCGGGAGGGGAATACAATGAGCAGTTCTTC.

V and J are TRBV5-6 and TRBJ2-5; 8 bases line up with TRBD1. The CDR3 is 15 amino acids. The V gene end was trimmed by 0 bases and the J gene end by 3 bases; junction bases not matched to a gene: 4. Per the germline V gene, CDR1 is SGHDT and CDR2 is YYEEEE. CDR3 coding DNA: TGTGCCAGCAGCTTGGACAGGGGGGTAGAAGAGACCCAGTACTTC. This translates into CASSLDRGVEETQYF.

V gene TRBV15 combines with J gene TRBJ2-7; D may match TRBD1 or TRBD2 (6 bases each). The CDR3 length is 15 residues. V shed 5 bases and J shed 2 bases, with 16 bases lying between them. CDR1 is LNHNV, CDR2 YYDKDF, per germline (reference sequence). The CDR3 DNA follows: TGTGCCACCAGCGACGACCGGGGGCCCGCCTACGAGCAGTACTTC. Amino acid sequence: CATSDDRGPAYEQYF.

The chain combines TRBV6-1 with TRBJ1-2, with TRBD1 identical over 9 bases. The CDR3 spans 18 residues. J lost 4 bases, V lost 6 bases, and 18 bases had no gene match. Germline values: CDR1 MNHNS, CDR2 SASEGT. This CDR3 reads CASRGKFGTGYLGYGYTF. The DNA for the CDR3 is TGTGCCAGCAGGGGGAAATTCGGGACAGGGTACCTCGGCTATGGCTACACCTTC.

In this sample, this clonotype turned up many times. The chain couples TRBV7-9 to TRBJ1-2; TRBD1 agrees at 10 bases. Germline CDR1 and CDR2: SEHNR and FQNEAQ (reference sequence). The V segment lost 4 bases and the J segment 2 bases; nucleotides outside the gene matches: 4. There are 15 residues in the CDR3. CDR3 nucleotides: TGTGCCAGCAGCTCAGAGACAGGGGGCAACTATGGCTACACCTTC. Its translation: CASSSETGGNYGYTF.

This clonotype has a count of ten or more. The chain couples TRBV11-2 to TRBJ2-3; D perhaps matches TRBD1 (6 bases). The CDR3 runs 14 residues. Germline V gene data show CDR1 as SGHAT and CDR2 as FQNNGV. Trimming removed 6 bases at V and 2 bases at J, with 12 bases between. The DNA of the CDR3 is TGTGCCAGCAGGAGGGACACTTCCACAGATACGCAGTATTTT. This gives the protein CASRRDTSTDTQYF.